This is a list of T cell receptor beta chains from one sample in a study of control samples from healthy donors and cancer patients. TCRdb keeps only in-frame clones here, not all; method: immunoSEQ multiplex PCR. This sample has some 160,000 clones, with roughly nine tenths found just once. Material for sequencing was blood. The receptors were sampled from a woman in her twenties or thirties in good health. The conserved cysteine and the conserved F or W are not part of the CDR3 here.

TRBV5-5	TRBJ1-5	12	ASSAGTENQPQH
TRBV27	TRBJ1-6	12	ASSDRGTPSPLH
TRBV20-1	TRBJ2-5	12	SASGDRGQETQY
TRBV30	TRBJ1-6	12	AWSVVTGNSPLH
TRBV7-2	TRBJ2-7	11	ASSLARTGEQY
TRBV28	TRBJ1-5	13	ASSLALRGVRPQH
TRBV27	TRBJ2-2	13	ASSLTGRGTGELF
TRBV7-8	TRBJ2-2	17	ASSMRTGGPTTNTGELF
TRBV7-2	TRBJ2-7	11	ASSLGATYEQY
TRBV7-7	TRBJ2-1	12	ASSLGTGLDEQF